What follows describes a single TCR beta chain. Its antigen remains unknown. The ends were cut back, 3 bases at V and 3 bases at J, with 12 bases in the middle. The CDR3 loop spans 15 amino acids. Germline lookup yields CDR1 LNHNV and CDR2 YYDKDF (reference sequence). Before vaccination, two weeks after the third vaccination, and at progression, PBMC were collected. The sample belongs to a study of glioma-infiltrating T cells after dendritic cell vaccination. Study details: Patients received three intradermal dendritic cell vaccine injections at biweekly intervals.

Using immunoSEQ multiplex PCR, the repertoire was profiled, and TCRdb retains in-frame clones only, with some absent. The data hold around 72,000 clones, with 81% observed a single time. Study-level points and caveats: Only a small number of patients had complete blood and tumor samples.

The specimen was blood, collected before dendritic cell vaccination. The chain joins TRBV15 to TRBJ1-3; D is possibly TRBD1 (6 bases). The clonotype was recovered from a human donor with glioblastoma. CDR3 nucleotides: TGTGCCACCAGCAGGGGAGGGACAAGTGGAAACACCATATATTTT. It codes for CATSRGGTSGNTIYF. The whole variable domain, remainder taken from reference TRBV15 and TRBJ1-3, is DAMVIQNPRYQVTQFGKPVTLSCSQTLNHNVMYWYQQKSSQAPKLLFHYYDKDFNNEADTPDNFQSRRPNTSFCFLDIRSPGLGDTAMYLCATSRGGTSGNTIYFGEGSWLTVV.